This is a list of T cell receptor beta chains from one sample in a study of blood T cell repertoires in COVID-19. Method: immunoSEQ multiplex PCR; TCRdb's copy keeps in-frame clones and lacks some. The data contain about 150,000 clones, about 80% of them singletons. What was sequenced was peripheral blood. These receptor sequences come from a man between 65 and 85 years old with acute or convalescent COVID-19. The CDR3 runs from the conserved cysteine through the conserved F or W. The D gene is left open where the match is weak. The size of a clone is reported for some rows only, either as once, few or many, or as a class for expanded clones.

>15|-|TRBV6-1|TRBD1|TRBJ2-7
CASSEEGQGFDEQYF
TGTGCCAGCAGTGAAGAAGGACAGGGTTTCGACGAGCAGTACTTC
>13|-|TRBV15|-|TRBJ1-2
CATSVRQDYGYTF
TGTGCCACCAGCGTCAGACAGGACTATGGCTACACCTTC
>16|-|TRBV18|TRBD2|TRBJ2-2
CASSPLAGVDTGELFF
TGTGCCAGCTCACCGCTAGCGGGGGTCGACACCGGGGAGCTGTTTTTT
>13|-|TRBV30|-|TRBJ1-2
CAWSVRGNYGYTF
TGTGCCTGGAGTGTCCGGGGAAACTATGGCTACACCTTC
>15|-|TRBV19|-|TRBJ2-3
CASSIDQGITDTQYF
TGTGCCAGTAGTATAGATCAGGGGATCACAGATACGCAGTATTTT
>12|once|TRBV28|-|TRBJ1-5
CATYLPNQPQHF
TGTGCCACCTACCTACCCAATCAGCCCCAGCATTTT
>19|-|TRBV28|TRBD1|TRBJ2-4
CASRGGTGGTRVAKNIQYF
TGTGCCAGCAGGGGCGGGACAGGGGGGACTCGGGTAGCCAAAAACATTCAGTACTTC
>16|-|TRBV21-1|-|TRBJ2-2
CASSRPKREWAGELFF
TGTGCCAGCAGCCGGCCGAAGCGGGAGTGGGCCGGGGAGCTGTTTTTT
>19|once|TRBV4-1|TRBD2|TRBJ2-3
CASSPTQTASGGATDTQYF
TGCGCCAGCAGCCCCACCCAAACTGCTAGCGGGGGGGCGACAGATACGCAGTATTTT
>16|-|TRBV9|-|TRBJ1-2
CASSAVGRGFDTGYTF
TGTGCCAGCAGCGCCGTCGGAAGGGGGTTCGATACTGGCTACACCTTC
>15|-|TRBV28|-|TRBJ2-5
CAAAGSATQQETQYF
TGTGCTGCCGCAGGCAGTGCTACCCAACAAGAGACCCAGTACTTC
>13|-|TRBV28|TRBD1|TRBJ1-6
CATDPGQNSPLHF
TGTGCCACTGACCCGGGACAGAATTCACCCCTCCACTTT
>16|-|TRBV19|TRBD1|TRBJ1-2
CASSTIGGGLVYGYTF
TGTGCCAGTAGTACCATAGGAGGGGGCTTGGTCTATGGCTACACCTTC
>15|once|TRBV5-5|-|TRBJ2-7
CASSLAAGNSYEQYF
TGTGCCAGCAGCTTGGCAGCGGGCAACTCCTACGAGCAGTACTTC
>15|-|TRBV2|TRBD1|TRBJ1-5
CASRGDRGLVQPQHF
TGTGCCAGCAGAGGGGACAGGGGGCTCGTTCAGCCCCAGCATTTT
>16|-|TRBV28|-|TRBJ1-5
CASSFKWRGLNQPQHF
TGTGCCAGCAGTTTTAAGTGGAGGGGATTGAATCAGCCCCAGCATTTT
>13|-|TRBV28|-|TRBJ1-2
CASSPGGFYGYTF
TGTGCCAGCAGCCCGGGGGGGTTCTATGGCTACACCTTC
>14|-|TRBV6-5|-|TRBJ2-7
CASRDDRYSYEQYF
TGTGCCAGCAGAGATGACAGGTACTCCTACGAGCAGTACTTC
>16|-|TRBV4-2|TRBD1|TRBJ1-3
CASSRPRSQGDDTIYF
TGTGCCAGCAGCCGGCCACGTTCCCAGGGGGATGACACCATATATTTT
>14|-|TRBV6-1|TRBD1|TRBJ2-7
CASSEGTGKVEQYF
TGTGCCAGCAGTGAAGGGACAGGGAAGGTCGAGCAGTACTTC
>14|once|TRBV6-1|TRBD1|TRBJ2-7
CASSDPGQGYEQYF
TGTGCCAGCAGTGATCCGGGACAGGGTTACGAGCAGTACTTC
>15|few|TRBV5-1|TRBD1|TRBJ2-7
CASSLVGTGSYEQYF
TGCGCCAGCAGCTTGGTTGGGACAGGGTCCTACGAGCAGTACTTC
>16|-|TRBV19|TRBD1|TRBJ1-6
CASSTTGGVGNSPLHF
TGTGCCAGTAGTACAACAGGGGGCGTCGGTAATTCACCCCTCCACTTT
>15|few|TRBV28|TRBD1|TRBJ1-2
CASRTLGTGRYGYTF
TGTGCCAGCAGAACCCTGGGGACAGGCCGCTATGGCTACACCTTC
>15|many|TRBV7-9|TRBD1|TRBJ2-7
CASSPSRGPTYEQYF
TGTGCCAGCAGCCCGTCCAGGGGGCCTACCTACGAGCAGTACTTC
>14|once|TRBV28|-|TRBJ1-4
CASSSGGAGEKLFF
TGTGCCAGCAGTTCGGGGGGGGCTGGTGAAAAACTGTTTTTT
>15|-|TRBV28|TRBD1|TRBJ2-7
CASSYIGQGIYEQYF
TGTGCCAGCAGTTATATTGGACAGGGGATATACGAGCAGTACTTC
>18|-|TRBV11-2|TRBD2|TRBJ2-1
CASSLTLLGAGGANEQFF
TGTGCCAGCAGCTTAACCCTCCTAGGGGCGGGAGGCGCCAATGAGCAGTTCTTC
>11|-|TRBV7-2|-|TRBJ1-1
CASSQDRIAFF
TGTGCCAGCAGCCAGGACAGAATCGCTTTCTTT
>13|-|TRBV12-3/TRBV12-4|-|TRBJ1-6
CASKWGGNSPLHF
TGTGCCAGCAAATGGGGGGGGAATTCACCCCTCCACTTT
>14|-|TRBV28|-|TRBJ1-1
CASRIRQGFSEAFF
TGTGCCAGCAGGATTAGGCAGGGGTTTTCCGAAGCTTTCTTT
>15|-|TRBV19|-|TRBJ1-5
CASSSQKHSNQPQHF
TGTGCCAGTAGTAGCCAGAAACATAGCAATCAGCCCCAGCATTTT
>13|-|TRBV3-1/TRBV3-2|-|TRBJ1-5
CASSQGLDQPQHF
TGTGCCAGCAGCCAAGGGTTAGATCAGCCCCAGCATTTT
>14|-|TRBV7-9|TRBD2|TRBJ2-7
CASSPGGVSYEQYF
TGTGCCAGCAGCCCGGGGGGAGTCTCCTACGAGCAGTACTTC
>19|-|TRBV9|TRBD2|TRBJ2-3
CASSVVSGRPSGGADTQYF
TGTGCCAGCAGCGTAGTTAGCGGGAGGCCCTCCGGGGGGGCAGATACGCAGTATTTT
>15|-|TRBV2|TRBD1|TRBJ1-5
CASARDSGQNQPQHF
TGTGCCAGCGCTCGGGACAGCGGCCAAAATCAGCCCCAGCATTTT
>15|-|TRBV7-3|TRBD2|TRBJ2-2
CASSLQAGAGGELFF
TGTGCCAGCAGCTTACAAGCGGGAGCGGGCGGGGAGCTGTTTTTT
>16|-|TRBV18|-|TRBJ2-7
CASSPQAQGNSYEQYF
TGTGCCAGCTCACCACAAGCACAGGGTAATTCCTACGAGCAGTACTTC
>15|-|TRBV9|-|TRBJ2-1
CASSPDKSSYNEQFF
TGTGCCAGCAGCCCCGACAAGAGCTCCTACAATGAGCAGTTCTTC
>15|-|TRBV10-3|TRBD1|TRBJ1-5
CAISPGTGSNQPQHF
TGTGCCATCAGTCCCGGGACAGGGAGCAATCAGCCCCAGCATTTT
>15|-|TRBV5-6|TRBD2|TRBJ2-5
CASSFPTSGLETQYF
TGTGCCAGCAGCTTCCCTACTAGCGGACTCGAGACCCAGTACTTC
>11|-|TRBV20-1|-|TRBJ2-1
CSVQGYNEQFF
TGCAGTGTACAGGGCTACAATGAGCAGTTCTTC
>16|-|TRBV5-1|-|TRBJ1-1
CASSLGRYSMNTEAFF
TGCGCCAGCAGCTTGGGCCGGTACAGCATGAACACTGAAGCTTTCTTT
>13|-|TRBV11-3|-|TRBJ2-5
CASSLNGKETQYF
TGTGCCAGCAGCTTAAACGGGAAAGAGACCCAGTACTTC
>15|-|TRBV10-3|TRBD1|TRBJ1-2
CAINLGDRGSGGYTF
TGTGCCATCAACCTAGGGGACAGGGGTTCGGGTGGCTACACCTTC
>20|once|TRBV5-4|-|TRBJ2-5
CASSFLEGFLGDITKETQYF
TGTGCCAGCAGCTTTCTGGAAGGGTTTTTAGGGGACATTACGAAAGAGACCCAGTACTTC
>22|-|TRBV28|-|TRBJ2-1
CASSRRSSLSSFSQSSYNEQFF
TGTGCCAGCAGCCGTAGGTCTAGCTTATCGTCATTCAGTCAGAGCTCCTACAATGAGCAGTTCTTC
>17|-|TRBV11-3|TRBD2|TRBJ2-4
CASSLGTTSGSGDIQYF
TGTGCCAGCAGCTTAGGGACGACTAGCGGGAGCGGGGACATTCAGTACTTC
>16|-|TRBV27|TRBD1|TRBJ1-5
CASSPGTGGSNQPQHF
TGTGCCAGCAGTCCCGGGACAGGGGGTAGCAATCAGCCCCAGCATTTT
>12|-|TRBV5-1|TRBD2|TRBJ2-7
CASSIGGNEQYF
TGCGCCAGCAGCATCGGGGGGAACGAGCAGTACTTC
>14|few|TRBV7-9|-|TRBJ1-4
CASSLSSGNEKLFF
TGTGCCAGCAGCTTAAGTTCAGGGAATGAAAAACTGTTTTTT
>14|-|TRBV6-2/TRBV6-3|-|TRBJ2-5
CASSTPGSGETQYF
TGTGCCAGCAGTACGCCGGGTAGCGGAGAGACCCAGTACTTC
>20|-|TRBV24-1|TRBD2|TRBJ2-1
CATSEARGTSGRSSYNEQFF
TGTGCCACCAGTGAGGCTAGGGGGACTAGCGGTAGAAGCTCCTACAATGAGCAGTTCTTC
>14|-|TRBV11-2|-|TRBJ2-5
CASSYGTYQETQYF
TGTGCCAGCAGCTATGGGACATACCAAGAGACCCAGTACTTC
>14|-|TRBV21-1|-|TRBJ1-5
CASSKEPGRKPQHF
TGTGCCAGCAGCAAAGAGCCAGGGAGGAAGCCCCAGCATTTT
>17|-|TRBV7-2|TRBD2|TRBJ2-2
CASSRGTSGVNTGELFF
TGTGCCAGCAGCCGGGGGACTAGCGGGGTCAACACCGGGGAGCTGTTTTTT
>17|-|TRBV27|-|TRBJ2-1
CASSRAGATLMNAGQFF
TGTGCCAGCAGCCGCGCAGGGGCGACGCTAATGAATGCGGGGCAGTTCTTC
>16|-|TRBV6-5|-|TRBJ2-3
CASSYSSSQGGDTQYF
TGTGCCAGCAGTTACTCGAGTTCCCAGGGGGGAGATACGCAGTATTTT
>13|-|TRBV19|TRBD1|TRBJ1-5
CASHDRGNQPQHF
TGTGCCAGTCACGACAGGGGGAATCAGCCCCAGCATTTT
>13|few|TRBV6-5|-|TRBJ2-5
CASSYAGQETQYF
TGTGCCAGCAGTTATGCGGGGCAAGAGACCCAGTACTTC